This is a list of T cell receptor beta chains from one sample in a study of shared clonotypes between healthy human individuals. Method: immunoSEQ multiplex PCR; TCRdb's copy keeps in-frame clones and lacks some. The sample shows about 1 million clones, about 74% of them seen only once. The sequenced material came from memory CD4+ T cells sorted from blood. The receptors were sampled from a man younger than 35 in good health. The CDR3 runs from the conserved cysteine through the conserved F or W. The D gene is left open where the match is weak. Where a row states a size, it is once, few, many or the class of an expanded clone; other rows omit it.

j_call v_call cdr3_length clone_size d_call cdr3_nt cdr3_aa
TRBJ2-1 TRBV7-2 15 once - TGTGCCAGCAGCATTACCGGGACGCGTTACAATGAGCAGTTCTTC CASSITGTRYNEQFF
TRBJ1-5 TRBV9 16 few - TGTGCCAGCAGTTCCAGGGGTGGCGAGGTGGGTCAGCCCCAGCATTTT CASSSRGGEVGQPQHF
TRBJ1-1 TRBV11-2 14 - - TGTGCCAGCAGCCACCGTCGAGGTATTCCTGAAGCTTTCTTT CASSHRRGIPEAFF
TRBJ1-6 TRBV7-2 14 - TRBD1 TGTGCCAGCAGCTTGGACAGGGTTAATTCACCCCTCCACTTT CASSLDRVNSPLHF
TRBJ2-7 TRBV6-5 12 - - TGTGCCAGCAGAAGAGAGTCGGGAGAGCAGTACTTC CASRRESGEQYF
TRBJ2-1 TRBV28 15 - TRBD2 TGTGCCAGCGTACAGACTAGCGGGGGACCGAATGAGCAGTTCTTC CASVQTSGGPNEQFF
TRBJ2-5 TRBV9 14 once - TGTGCCAGCAGCGTAGCCGAGGGACCAGAGACCCAGTACTTC CASSVAEGPETQYF
TRBJ2-5 TRBV27 15 - TRBD1 TGTGCCAGCAGTTTATCGCCAGGGGGTAGGGAGACCCAGTACTTC CASSLSPGGRETQYF
TRBJ2-3 TRBV5-1 14 - TRBD2 TGCGCCAGCAGCTTGCTAGCGGGGGCGGATACGCAGTATTTT CASSLLAGADTQYF
TRBJ1-5 TRBV7-2 14 once - TGTGCCAGCAGCTTCTCGGGGCGGGATCAGCCCCAGCATTTT CASSFSGRDQPQHF
TRBJ2-1 TRBV5-1 14 - - TGCGCCAGCAGCTTGGACATTTCATACAATGAGCAGTTCTTC CASSLDISYNEQFF
TRBJ1-3 TRBV7-2 16 - - TGTGCCAGCAGCTTGGGACCCCAAGGCGCTGGAAACACCATATATTTT CASSLGPQGAGNTIYF
TRBJ2-7 TRBV6-1 12 - TRBD2 TGTGCCAGCAGAGCGGGAGTGTGGGAGCAGTACTTC CASRAGVWEQYF
TRBJ1-5 TRBV2 15 once - TGTGCCAGCAGATTGGGGAAATATAGCAATCAGCCCCAGCATTTT CASRLGKYSNQPQHF
TRBJ1-6 TRBV5-4 14 - - TGTGCCAGCAGCTTGGTTTCGGGGTCTTCACCCCTCCACTTT CASSLVSGSSPLHF
TRBJ2-3 TRBV9 16 - - TGTGCCAGCAGCGTAGACGGAGCGGGTGGTAGAGATACGCAGTATTTT CASSVDGAGGRDTQYF
TRBJ2-3 TRBV10-3 18 - TRBD2 TGTGCCATCAGTGCCCGGCTAGCGGGGGACTCTAGCACAGATACGCAGTATTTT CAISARLAGDSSTDTQYF
TRBJ2-5 TRBV11-3 14 few TRBD2 TGTGCCAGCAGCCCTGGCGGGAGCCAAGGGACCCAGTACTTC CASSPGGSQGTQYF
TRBJ2-5 TRBV25-1 15 - - TGTGCCAGCAGTGAATTTACAGGGATCGGGGAGACCCAGTACTTC CASSEFTGIGETQYF
TRBJ1-3 TRBV18 15 - - TGTGCCAGCTCTATGAATACCCCCCCTGGAAACACCATATATTTT CASSMNTPPGNTIYF
TRBJ2-7 TRBV2 13 once TRBD1 TGTGCCAGCAGCGGACAGGGAGAATACGAGCAGTACTTC CASSGQGEYEQYF
TRBJ1-1 TRBV6-6 13 - - TGTGCCAGCAGCTCCGACAGGAACACTGAAGCTTTCTTT CASSSDRNTEAFF